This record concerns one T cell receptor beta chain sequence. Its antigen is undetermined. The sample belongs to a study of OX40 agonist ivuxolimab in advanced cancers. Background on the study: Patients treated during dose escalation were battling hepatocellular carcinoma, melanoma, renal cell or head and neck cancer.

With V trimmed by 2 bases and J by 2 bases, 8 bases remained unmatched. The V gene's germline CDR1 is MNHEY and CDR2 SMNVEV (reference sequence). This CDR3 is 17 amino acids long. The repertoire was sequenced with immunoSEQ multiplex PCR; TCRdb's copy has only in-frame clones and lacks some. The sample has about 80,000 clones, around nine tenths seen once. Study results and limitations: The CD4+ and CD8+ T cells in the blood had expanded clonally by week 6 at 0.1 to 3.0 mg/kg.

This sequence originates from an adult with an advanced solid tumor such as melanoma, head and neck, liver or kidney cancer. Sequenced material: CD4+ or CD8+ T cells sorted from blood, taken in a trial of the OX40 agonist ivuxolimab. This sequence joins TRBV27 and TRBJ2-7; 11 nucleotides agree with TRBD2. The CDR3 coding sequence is TGTGCCAGCAGTTTACGGGTTACTAGCGGGAGTCCCTACGAGCAGTACTTC. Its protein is CASSLRVTSGSPYEQYF.